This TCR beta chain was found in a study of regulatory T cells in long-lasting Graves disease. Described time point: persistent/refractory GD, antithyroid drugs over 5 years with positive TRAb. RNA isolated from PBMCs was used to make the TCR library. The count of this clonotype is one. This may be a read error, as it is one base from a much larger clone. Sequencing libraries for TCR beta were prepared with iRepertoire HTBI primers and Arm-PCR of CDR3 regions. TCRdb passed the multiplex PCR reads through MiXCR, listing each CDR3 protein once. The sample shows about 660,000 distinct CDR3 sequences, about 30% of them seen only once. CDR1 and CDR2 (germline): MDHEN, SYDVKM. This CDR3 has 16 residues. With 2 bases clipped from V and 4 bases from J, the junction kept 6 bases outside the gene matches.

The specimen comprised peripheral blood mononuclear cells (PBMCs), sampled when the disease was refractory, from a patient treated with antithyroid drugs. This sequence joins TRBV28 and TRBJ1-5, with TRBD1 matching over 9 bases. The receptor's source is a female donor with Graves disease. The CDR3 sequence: CASSLPGQGGNQPQHF. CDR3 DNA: TGTGCCAGCAGTTTACCGGGACAGGGAGGGAATCAGCCCCAGCATTTT.